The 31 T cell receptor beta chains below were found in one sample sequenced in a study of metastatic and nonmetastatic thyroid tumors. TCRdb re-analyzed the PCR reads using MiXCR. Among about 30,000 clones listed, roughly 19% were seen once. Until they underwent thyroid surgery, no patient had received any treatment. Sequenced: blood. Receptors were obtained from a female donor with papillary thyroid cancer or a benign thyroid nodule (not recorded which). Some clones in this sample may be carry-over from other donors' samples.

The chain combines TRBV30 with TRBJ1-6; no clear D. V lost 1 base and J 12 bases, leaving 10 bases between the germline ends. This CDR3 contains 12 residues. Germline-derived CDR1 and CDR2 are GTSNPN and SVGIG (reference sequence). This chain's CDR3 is CAWSENREPLHF. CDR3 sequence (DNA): TGTGCCTGGAGTGAAAACCGGGAACCCCTCCACTTT.

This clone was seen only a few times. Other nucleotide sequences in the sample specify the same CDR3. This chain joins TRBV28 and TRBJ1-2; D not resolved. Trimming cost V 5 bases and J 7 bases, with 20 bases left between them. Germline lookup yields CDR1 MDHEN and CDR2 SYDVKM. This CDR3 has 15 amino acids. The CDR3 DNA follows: TGTGCCAGCAGTCTCTCCGGTACAGTTCGTGGTGGCTACACCTTC. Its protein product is CASSLSGTVRGGYTF.

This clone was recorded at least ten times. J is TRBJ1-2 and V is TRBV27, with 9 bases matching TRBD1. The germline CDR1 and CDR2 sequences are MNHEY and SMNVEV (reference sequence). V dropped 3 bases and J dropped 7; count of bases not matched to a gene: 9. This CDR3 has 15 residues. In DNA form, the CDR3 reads TGTGCCAGCAGTTTGTCTCCCGGGACAGGGTCTGGCTACACCTTC. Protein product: CASSLSPGTGSGYTF.

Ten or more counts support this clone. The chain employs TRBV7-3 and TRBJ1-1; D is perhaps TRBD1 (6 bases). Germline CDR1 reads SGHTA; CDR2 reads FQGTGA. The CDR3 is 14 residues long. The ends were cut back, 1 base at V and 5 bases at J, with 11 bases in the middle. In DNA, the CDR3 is TGTGCCAGCAGCTTAAAGGGGGGGAGAACTGAAGCTTTCTTT. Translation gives CASSLKGGRTEAFF.

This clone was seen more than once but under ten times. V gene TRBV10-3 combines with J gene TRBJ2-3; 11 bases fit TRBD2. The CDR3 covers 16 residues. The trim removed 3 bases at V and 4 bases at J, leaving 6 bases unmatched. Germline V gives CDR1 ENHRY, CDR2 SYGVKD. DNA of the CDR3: TGTGCCATCAGTGACACTAGCGGGAGAGGTCCAGATACGCAGTATTTT. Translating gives CAISDTSGRGPDTQYF.

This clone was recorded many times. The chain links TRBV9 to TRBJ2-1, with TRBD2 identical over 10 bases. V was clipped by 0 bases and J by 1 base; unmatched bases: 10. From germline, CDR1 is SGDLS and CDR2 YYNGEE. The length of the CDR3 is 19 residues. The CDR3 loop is CASSVAGPSGSASYNEQFF. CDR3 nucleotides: TGTGCCAGCAGCGTAGCCGGGCCTAGCGGGAGTGCGTCCTACAATGAGCAGTTCTTC.

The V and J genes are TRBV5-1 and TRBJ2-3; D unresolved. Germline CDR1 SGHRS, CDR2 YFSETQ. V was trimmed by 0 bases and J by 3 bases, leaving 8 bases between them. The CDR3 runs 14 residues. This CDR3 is CASSLDGHTDTQYF. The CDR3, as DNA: TGCGCCAGCAGCTTGGATGGGCATACAGATACGCAGTATTTT.

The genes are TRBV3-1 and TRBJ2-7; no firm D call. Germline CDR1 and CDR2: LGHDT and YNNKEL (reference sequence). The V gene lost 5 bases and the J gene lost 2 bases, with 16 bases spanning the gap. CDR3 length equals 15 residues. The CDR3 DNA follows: TGTGCCAGCAGCGATCGACGGACCTCAGCCTACGAGCAGTACTTC. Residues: CASSDRRTSAYEQYF.

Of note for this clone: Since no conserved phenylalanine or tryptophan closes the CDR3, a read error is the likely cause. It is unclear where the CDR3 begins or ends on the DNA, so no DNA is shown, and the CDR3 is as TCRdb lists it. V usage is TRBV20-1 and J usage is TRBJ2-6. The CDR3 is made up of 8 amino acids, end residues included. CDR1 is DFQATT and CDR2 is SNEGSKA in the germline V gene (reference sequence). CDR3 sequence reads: CSASSVTI.

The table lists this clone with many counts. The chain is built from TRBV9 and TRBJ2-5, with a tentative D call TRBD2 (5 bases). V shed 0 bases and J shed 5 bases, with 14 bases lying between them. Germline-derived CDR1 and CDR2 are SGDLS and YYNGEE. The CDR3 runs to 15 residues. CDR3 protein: CASSVAPRRGETQYF. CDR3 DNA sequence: TGTGCCAGCAGCGTAGCGCCCAGACGCGGGGAGACCCAGTACTTC.

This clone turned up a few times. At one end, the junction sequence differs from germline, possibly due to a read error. In DNA, the CDR3 is TGTTCCAGCAGTTTATTGGGCGGGAGGGCGTGTGAGCAGTTCTTC. Its translation is CSSSLLGGRACEQFF. The chain has TRBV27 and TRBJ2-1; TRBD2 matches at 9 bases. CDR3 size: 15 residues. Germline V gene lookup returns CDR1 MNHEY and CDR2 SMNVEV (reference sequence).

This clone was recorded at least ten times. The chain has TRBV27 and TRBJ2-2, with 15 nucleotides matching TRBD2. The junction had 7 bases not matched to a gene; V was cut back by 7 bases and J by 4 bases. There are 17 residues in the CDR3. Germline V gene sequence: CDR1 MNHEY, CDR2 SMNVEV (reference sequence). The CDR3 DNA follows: TGTGCCAGCAAAGGGACTAGCGGGAGGACGGTCACCGGGGAGCTGTTTTTT. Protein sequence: CASKGTSGRTVTGELFF.

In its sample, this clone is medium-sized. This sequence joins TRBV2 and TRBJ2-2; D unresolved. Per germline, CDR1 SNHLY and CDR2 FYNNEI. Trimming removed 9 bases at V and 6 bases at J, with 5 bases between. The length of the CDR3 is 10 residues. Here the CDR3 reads CARLSGELFF. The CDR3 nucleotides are TGTGCCAGGCTGTCCGGGGAGCTGTTTTTT.

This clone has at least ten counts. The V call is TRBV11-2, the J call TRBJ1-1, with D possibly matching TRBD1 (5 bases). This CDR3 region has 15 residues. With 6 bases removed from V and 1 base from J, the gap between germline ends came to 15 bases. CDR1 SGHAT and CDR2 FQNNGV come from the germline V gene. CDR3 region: CASRSLRVQNTEAFF. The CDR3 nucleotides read TGTGCCAGCAGATCCCTCAGGGTCCAGAACACTGAAGCTTTCTTT.

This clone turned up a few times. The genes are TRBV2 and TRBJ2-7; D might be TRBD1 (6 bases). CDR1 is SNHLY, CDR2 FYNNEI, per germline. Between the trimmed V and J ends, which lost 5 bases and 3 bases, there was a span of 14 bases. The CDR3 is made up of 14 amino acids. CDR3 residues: CASSRGHTFYEQYF. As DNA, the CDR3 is TGTGCCAGCAGTAGGGGACACACTTTCTACGAGCAGTACTTC.

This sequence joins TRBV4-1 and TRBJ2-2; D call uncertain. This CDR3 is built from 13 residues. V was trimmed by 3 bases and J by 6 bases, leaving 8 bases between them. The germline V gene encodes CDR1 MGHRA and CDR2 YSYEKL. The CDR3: CASSHYVAGELFF. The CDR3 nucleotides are TGCGCCAGCAGCCATTACGTCGCCGGGGAGCTGTTTTTT.

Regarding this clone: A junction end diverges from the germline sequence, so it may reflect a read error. Here the CDR3 reads CSARAPGTGSTEAFF. The CDR3 DNA reads TGCAGTGCTAGAGCTCCCGGGACAGGGTCCACTGAAGCCTTCTTT. This chain connects TRBV20-1 to TRBJ1-1; 9 bases align to TRBD1. This CDR3 comprises 15 residues. Germline CDR1 is DFQATT and CDR2 is SNEGSKA (reference sequence).

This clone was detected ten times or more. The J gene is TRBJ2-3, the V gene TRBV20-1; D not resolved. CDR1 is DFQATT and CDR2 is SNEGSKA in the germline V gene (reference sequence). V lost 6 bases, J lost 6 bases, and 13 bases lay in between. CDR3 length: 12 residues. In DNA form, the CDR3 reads TGCAGTGCCGACCTCTACCCGGATACGCAGTATTTT. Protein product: CSADLYPDTQYF.

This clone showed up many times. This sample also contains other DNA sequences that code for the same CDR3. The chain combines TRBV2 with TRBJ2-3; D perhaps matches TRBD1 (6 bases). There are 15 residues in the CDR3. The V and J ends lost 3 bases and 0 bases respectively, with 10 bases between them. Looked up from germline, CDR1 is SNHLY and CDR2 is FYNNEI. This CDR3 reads CASSETGSSTDTQYF. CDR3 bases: TGTGCCAGCAGTGAGACAGGATCTAGCACAGATACGCAGTATTTT.

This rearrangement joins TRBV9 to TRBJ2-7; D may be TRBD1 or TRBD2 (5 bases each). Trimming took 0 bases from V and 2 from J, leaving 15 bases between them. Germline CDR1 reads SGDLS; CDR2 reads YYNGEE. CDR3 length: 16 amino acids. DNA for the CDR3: TGTGCCAGCAGCGTAGGGGGGTCAGACTTACCCTACGAGCAGTACTTC. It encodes CASSVGGSDLPYEQYF.

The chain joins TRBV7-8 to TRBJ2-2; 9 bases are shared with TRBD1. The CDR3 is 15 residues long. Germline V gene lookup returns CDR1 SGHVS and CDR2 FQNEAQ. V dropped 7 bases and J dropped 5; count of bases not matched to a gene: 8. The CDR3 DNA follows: TGTGCCAGCAACACGACAGGGGGTGGTACCGGGGAGCTGTTTTTT. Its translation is CASNTTGGGTGELFF.

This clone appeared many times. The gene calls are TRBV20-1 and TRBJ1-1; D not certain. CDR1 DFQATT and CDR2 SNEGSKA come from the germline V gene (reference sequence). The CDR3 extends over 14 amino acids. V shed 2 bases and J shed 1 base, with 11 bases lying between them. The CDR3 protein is CSARPWDKNTEAFF. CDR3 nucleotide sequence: TGCAGTGCTAGACCTTGGGATAAGAACACTGAAGCTTTCTTT.

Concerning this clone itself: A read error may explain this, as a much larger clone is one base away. CDR3: CTSSLALPQGQETQYF. The CDR3 DNA follows: TGTACCAGCAGCTTGGCTCTCCCACAGGGCCAAGAGACCCAGTACTTC. J is TRBJ2-5 and V is TRBV5-6; possibly TRBD1 for D (6 bases). The CDR3 has 16 amino acids. The germline gives CDR1 SGHDT, CDR2 YYEEEE.

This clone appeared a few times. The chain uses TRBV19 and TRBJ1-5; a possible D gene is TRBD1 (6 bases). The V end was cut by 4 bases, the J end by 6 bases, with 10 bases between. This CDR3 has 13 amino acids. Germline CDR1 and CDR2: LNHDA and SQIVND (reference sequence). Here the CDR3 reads CASSKTGSQPQHF. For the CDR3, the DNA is TGTGCCAGTAGTAAGACAGGCAGTCAGCCCCAGCATTTT.

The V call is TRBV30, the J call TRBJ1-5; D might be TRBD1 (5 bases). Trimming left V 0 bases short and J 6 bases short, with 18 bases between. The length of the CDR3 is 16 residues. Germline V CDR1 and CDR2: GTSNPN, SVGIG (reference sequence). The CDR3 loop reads CAWSVGAASKAQPQHF. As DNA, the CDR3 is TGTGCCTGGAGTGTCGGGGCAGCCTCCAAGGCTCAGCCCCAGCATTTT.

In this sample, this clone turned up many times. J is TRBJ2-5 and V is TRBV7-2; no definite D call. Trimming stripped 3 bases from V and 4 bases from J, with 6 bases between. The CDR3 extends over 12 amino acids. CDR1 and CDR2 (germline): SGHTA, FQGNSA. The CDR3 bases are TGTGCCAGCAGCTTTTTGGGAGAGACCCAGTACTTC. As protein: CASSFLGETQYF.

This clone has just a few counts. CDR3 region: CASSPQSVWETQYF. CDR3 sequence (DNA): TGTGCCAGTAGTCCCCAGTCAGTCTGGGAGACCCAGTACTTC. This sequence joins TRBV19 and TRBJ2-5, with D unclear. V lost 5 bases, J lost 5 bases, and 15 bases lay in between. Germline V CDR1 and CDR2: LNHDA, SQIVND (reference sequence). The CDR3 is 14 residues long.

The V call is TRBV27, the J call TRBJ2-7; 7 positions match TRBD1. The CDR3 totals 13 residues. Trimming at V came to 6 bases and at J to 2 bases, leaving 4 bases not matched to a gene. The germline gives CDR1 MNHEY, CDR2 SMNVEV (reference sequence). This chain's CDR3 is CASSGTVPYEQYF. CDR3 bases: TGTGCCAGCAGCGGGACAGTGCCCTACGAGCAGTACTTC.

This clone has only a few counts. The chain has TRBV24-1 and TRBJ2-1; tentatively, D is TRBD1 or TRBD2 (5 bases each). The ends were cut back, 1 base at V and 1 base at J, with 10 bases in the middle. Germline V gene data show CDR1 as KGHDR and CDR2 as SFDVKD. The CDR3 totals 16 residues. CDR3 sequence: CATSDLGTPSYNEQFF. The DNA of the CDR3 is TGTGCCACCAGTGATTTAGGGACCCCTTCCTACAATGAGCAGTTCTTC.

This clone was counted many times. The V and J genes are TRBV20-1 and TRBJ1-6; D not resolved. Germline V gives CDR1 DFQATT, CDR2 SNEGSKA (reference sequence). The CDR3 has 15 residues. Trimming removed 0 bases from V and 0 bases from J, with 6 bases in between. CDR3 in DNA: TGCAGTGCTAGAGAAGGGTTCTCCTATAATTCACCCCTCCACTTT. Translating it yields CSAREGFSYNSPLHF.

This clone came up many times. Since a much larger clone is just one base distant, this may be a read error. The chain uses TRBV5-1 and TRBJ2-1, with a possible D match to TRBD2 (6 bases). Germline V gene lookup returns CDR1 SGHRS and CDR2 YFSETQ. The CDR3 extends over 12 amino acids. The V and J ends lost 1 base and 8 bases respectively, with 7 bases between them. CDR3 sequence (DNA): TGCGCCAGCAGCTTGTCGGGGGATGAGCAGTTCTTC. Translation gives CASSLSGDEQFF.